This entry features one T cell receptor beta chain sequence. This table comes from immunoSEQ multiplex PCR, and its TCRdb copy is limited to in-frame clones, with some not included. The data show some 80,000 clones, with roughly 85% seen just once and 8% to 10% held by the top ten. The data stem from a study of blood T cell repertoires in COVID-19. CDR1 and CDR2 from the germline V gene are SGHAT and FQNNGV. The V gene end was trimmed by 5 bases and the J gene end by 2 bases; junction bases not matched to a gene: 4. CDR3 size: 14 residues. The sequenced sample consisted of peripheral blood. This receptor was identified in a man aged 45-60 years with COVID-19, enrolled during active disease. The chain employs TRBV11-2 and TRBJ2-5; 8 bases map to TRBD2. For the CDR3, the DNA is TGTGCCAGCAGCCCGGGACTAGGACAAGAGACCCAGTACTTC. It yields the protein CASSPGLGQETQYF.